This T cell receptor (beta chain) was found in a study of T cell responses to AZD1222 COVID-19 vaccine. Study-wide points: Once two AZD1222 doses were given, Spike-specific TCR breadth and depth went up. Without day 14 samples, only post-peak T cell repertoires were studied. Regions 160-218 and 743-854 dominated among vaccine-associated CD4 TCRs spanning spike. Baseline antibody screening turned up just six seropositive AZD1222 recipients.

CDR1 is MDHEN and CDR2 is SYDVKM in the germline V gene. With 7 bases removed from V and 4 bases from J, the gap between germline ends came to 16 bases. There are 14 residues in the CDR3. Profiled with immunoSEQ multiplex PCR; TCRdb holds only in-frame clones, not every one. In the table there are 100,000 or so clones, about 90% of which are singletons. A note on this clone: The antigen remains undetermined.

The TCR sequence derives from an adult who received the AZD1222 COVID-19 vaccine. Here the sequenced sample was peripheral blood, taken 28 days after the second AZD1222 dose. The gene calls are TRBV28 and TRBJ2-5, with D perhaps matching TRBD1 or TRBD2 (6 bases each). The DNA of the CDR3 is TGTGCCAGCATACCGGGGGCAGACCTAGAGACCCAGTACTTC. Translating it yields CASIPGADLETQYF. The whole variable domain, remainder taken from reference TRBV28 and TRBJ2-5, is DVKVTQSSRYLVKRTGEKVFLECVQDMDHENMFWYRQDPGLGLRLIYFSYDVKMKEKGDIPEGYSVSREKKERFSLILESASTNQTSMYLCASIPGADLETQYFGPGTRLLVL.